Here is one TCR beta chain with its context. The target antigen is unknown. The data were taken from a study of naive and memory T cell subsets. Study-wide results and limits: Naive and memory repertoire findings lacked a ground truth for validation. Activation and differentiation may alter RNA-based TCR counts. A clonotype means one alpha or beta sequence, not an alpha/beta pair.

The beta constant-region primer was an equimolar mix of two oligonucleotides covering TRBC1 and TRBC2. The ligated cDNA underwent four PCR rounds using SP2 and nested alpha and beta constant-region primers. TCRdb independently ran MiXCR on the UMI-ligation and nested PCR reads; one entry per CDR3 protein. The sample records 95,000 to 150,000 distinct CDR3 sequences, around a third being singletons. Per germline, CDR1 LGHNT and CDR2 FRNRAP. The V gene lost 1 base and the J gene lost 5 bases, with 5 bases spanning the gap. The CDR3 runs 13 residues. The gene calls are TRBV12-5 and TRBJ2-2; D unclear. The sequencing sample was made of central memory CD4+ T cells from blood. This receptor was taken from a human donor in good health. CDR3 residues: CASGLAVTGELFF. In DNA, the CDR3 is TGTGCTAGTGGTTTGGCGGTAACCGGGGAGCTGTTTTTT.